This T cell receptor beta chain was recorded in a study of cytomegalovirus exposure and HLA in healthy donors. Study overall: Researchers previously reported finding some 110 million unique TCR beta sequences from around 200 million T cells.

Study observations and caveats: In a later analysis, across HLA loci, associated TCR counts were highest for DRB1, lowest for HLA-C. The sole available immune exposure information was CMV serostatus. In a later analysis, V- and J-gene trimming of beta chains associated with a DCLRE1C missense variant, replicated independently.

The study ran its PCR with 60 Vbeta and 13 Jbeta primers. Libraries were prepared by immunoSEQ multiplex PCR; TCRdb keeps only in-frame clonotypes and omits some of them. The sample consists of approximately 77,000 clones, around 79% of them appearing once. This clone was detected only a few times. The antigen is not known. The CDR3 runs to 14 residues. V was trimmed by 0 bases and J by 5 bases, leaving 8 bases between them. Germline V gene lookup returns CDR1 SGHTA and CDR2 FQGNSA. The origin of this receptor is a man aged 35 to 55 in good health and CMV-seronegative. Sequenced input: PBMCs. This chain uses TRBV7-2 with TRBJ2-1, with D perhaps TRBD2 (5 bases). CDR3 DNA sequence: TGTGCCAGCAGCTTAGCGGTAGCGAACAATGAGCAGTTCTTC. The encoded protein is CASSLAVANNEQFF.